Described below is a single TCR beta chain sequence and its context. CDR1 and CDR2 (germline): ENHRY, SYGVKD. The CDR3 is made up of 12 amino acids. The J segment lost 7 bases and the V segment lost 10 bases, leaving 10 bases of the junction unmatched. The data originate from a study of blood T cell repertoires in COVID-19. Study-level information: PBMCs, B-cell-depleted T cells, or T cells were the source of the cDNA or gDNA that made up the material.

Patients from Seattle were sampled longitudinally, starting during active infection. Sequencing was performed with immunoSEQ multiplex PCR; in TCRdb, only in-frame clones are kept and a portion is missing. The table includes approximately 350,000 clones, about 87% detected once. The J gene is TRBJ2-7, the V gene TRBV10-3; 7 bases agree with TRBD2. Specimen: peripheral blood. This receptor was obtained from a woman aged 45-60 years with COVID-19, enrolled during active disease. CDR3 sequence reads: CATVGLAEEQYF. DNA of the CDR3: TGTGCCACGGTGGGCCTAGCGGAGGAGCAGTACTTC.